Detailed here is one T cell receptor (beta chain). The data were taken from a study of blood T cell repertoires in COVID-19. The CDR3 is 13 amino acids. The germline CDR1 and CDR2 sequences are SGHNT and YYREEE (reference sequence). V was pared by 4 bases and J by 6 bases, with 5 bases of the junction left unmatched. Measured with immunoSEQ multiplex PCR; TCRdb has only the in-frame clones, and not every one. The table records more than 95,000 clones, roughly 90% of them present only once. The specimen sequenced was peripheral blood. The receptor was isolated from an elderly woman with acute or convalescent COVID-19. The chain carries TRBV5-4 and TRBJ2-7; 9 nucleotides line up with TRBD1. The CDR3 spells CASSGTGFGEQYF. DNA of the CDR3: TGTGCCAGCAGCGGGACAGGGTTTGGCGAGCAGTACTTC.